Included here is one T cell receptor beta chain sequence, with context. The source of the sample is a study of blood T cell repertoires in COVID-19. Study-level information: The United States, Italy and Spain provided the acute and convalescent COVID-19 samples. Sources were T cells, B-cell-depleted T cells, or PBMCs; the material itself was cDNA or gDNA.

Participant ages covered about 18 to 95 years across 24 US areas. The CDR3 totals 16 residues. The trim removed 5 bases at V and 1 base at J, leaving 7 bases unmatched. Germline CDR1 and CDR2: MNHNY and SVGAGI (reference sequence). The protocol was immunoSEQ multiplex PCR, while the TCRdb copy is restricted to in-frame clones and leaves out a portion. This table holds about 210,000 clones, roughly 90% found once. The V gene is TRBV6-6, the J gene TRBJ1-5, with TRBD1 matching 8 bases. This TCR derives from a man between 18 and 35 years old with acute COVID-19. Sequencing was carried out using PBMCs or T cells enriched from blood (not recorded which). Here the CDR3 reads CASSRTGGVSNQPQHF. CDR3 in DNA: TGTGCCAGCAGTCGAACAGGGGGGGTCAGCAATCAGCCCCAGCATTTT.